These 12 T cell receptor beta chains were sequenced from one sample in a study of cytomegalovirus exposure and HLA in healthy donors. 60 Vbeta and 13 Jbeta primers were used in PCR. TCRdb's copy holds only in-frame clones and misses some; the assay was immunoSEQ multiplex PCR. The sample includes some 130,000 clones, roughly 84% of them seen just once. The sample comprised PBMCs. The source of these receptors is a man aged 50 to 59 in good health and CMV-seronegative.

The chain carries TRBV6-5 and TRBJ2-3; perhaps TRBD1 as D (6 bases). Germline V gene sequence: CDR1 MNHEY, CDR2 SVGAGI. Trimming shortened V by 2 bases and J by 8 bases, and 11 bases separated the two germline ends. This CDR3 spans 13 amino acids. DNA of the CDR3: TGTGCCAGCAGTTACCGCGTAGGGGGTACGCAGTATTTT. It codes for CASSYRVGGTQYF.

The rearrangement joins TRBV7-8 to TRBJ2-5; 10 bases align to TRBD2. The J segment lost 5 bases and the V segment lost 0 bases, leaving 6 bases of the junction unmatched. The CDR3 covers 16 residues. Germline loops: CDR1 SGHVS, CDR2 FQNEAQ. CDR3 in DNA: TGTGCCAGCAGCTTAGCTAATAGCGGGGGGTTTGAGACCCAGTACTTC. Translated: CASSLANSGGFETQYF.

The V and J genes are TRBV5-1 and TRBJ1-2; 7 nucleotides align to TRBD1. This CDR3 is 13 amino acids long. Trimming took 3 bases from V and 2 from J; bases not matched to a gene: 1. The V gene's germline CDR1 is SGHRS and CDR2 YFSETQ. The CDR3, as DNA: TGCGCCAGCAGCTCGGGACAGAACTATGGCTACACCTTC. Its translation is CASSSGQNYGYTF.

In the case of this clone: Germline is not matched at one junction end, which may reflect a read error. This chain connects TRBV29-1 to TRBJ1-2; 12 bases agree with TRBD1. Germline CDR1 is SQVTM and CDR2 is ANQGSEA. The CDR3 has 14 amino acids. As DNA, the CDR3 is TGCAGCGTTGAAACGGGACAGGGGGCATTAGGCTACTCCTTC. Translated, it gives CSVETGQGALGYSF.

The chain is built from TRBV30 and TRBJ2-3; tentative D call: TRBD2 (6 bases). V lost 3 bases, J lost 6 bases, and 13 bases lay in between. Germline V gene lookup returns CDR1 GTSNPN and CDR2 SVGIG (reference sequence). The CDR3 consists of 13 residues. CDR3 sequence: CAWSVGGWDTQYF. In DNA, the CDR3 is TGTGCCTGGAGCGTCGGAGGGTGGGATACGCAGTATTTT.

The rearrangement joins TRBV6-4 to TRBJ1-1, with 8 bases fitting TRBD1. The CDR3 is 14 residues long. Germline V lookup: CDR1 MRHNA, CDR2 SNTAGT. The trim removed 3 bases at V and 4 bases at J, leaving 4 bases unmatched. The CDR3: CASSDTDRGTEAFF. CDR3 DNA sequence: TGTGCCAGCAGTGATACCGACAGGGGCACTGAAGCTTTCTTT.

The chain has TRBV9 and TRBJ2-5, with TRBD2 matching over 14 bases. Looked up from germline, CDR1 is SGDLS and CDR2 is YYNGEE. With 0 bases clipped from V and 4 bases from J, the junction kept 2 bases outside the gene matches. This CDR3 is 16 amino acids long. Here the CDR3 DNA reads TGTGCCAGCAGCGTAGGGGGGACTAGCGGGGGAGAGACCCAGTACTTC. Amino acid sequence: CASSVGGTSGGETQYF.

The chain joins TRBV2 to TRBJ2-2; TRBD2 aligns across 7 bases. Per the germline V gene, CDR1 is SNHLY and CDR2 is FYNNEI. The CDR3 runs 14 residues. V trimming: 4 bases; J trimming: 4 bases; junction bases outside the gene matches: 3. This CDR3 is CASSGLASTGELFF. The CDR3 region has the DNA TGTGCCAGCAGTGGACTAGCAAGCACCGGGGAGCTGTTTTTT.

The V gene is TRBV5-1, the J gene TRBJ2-5, with D maybe TRBD2 (7 bases). Trimming removed 0 bases at V and 2 bases at J, with 14 bases between. The CDR3 consists of 16 residues. Germline CDR1 is SGHRS and CDR2 is YFSETQ. The CDR3 nucleotides read TGCGCCAGCAGCTTGGCCGGCGGGGGCGGGCAAGAGACCCAGTACTTC. Amino acid sequence: CASSLAGGGGQETQYF.

This clone was recorded a few times. This chain links TRBV7-2 with TRBJ2-3; 8 bases match TRBD2. Germline trimming cut 1 base from V and 8 bases from J; bases unmatched to any gene: 5. Germline lookup yields CDR1 SGHTA and CDR2 FQGNSA. This CDR3 has 14 amino acids. The chain's CDR3 is CASSLDPTSGTQYF. The CDR3 DNA follows: TGTGCCAGCAGCTTAGACCCTACTAGCGGTACGCAGTATTTT.

The chain employs TRBV29-1 and TRBJ2-7; 7 bases are a match to TRBD2. The germline V gene encodes CDR1 SQVTM and CDR2 ANQGSEA. The CDR3 is made up of 15 amino acids. V shed 6 bases, J shed 3 bases, and the junction held 14 bases outside the gene matches. The chain's CDR3 is CSVARGSGSYYEQYF. CDR3 nucleotides: TGCAGCGTCGCGCGGGGGAGCGGGTCATACTACGAGCAGTACTTC.

V is TRBV5-1 and J is TRBJ1-2; TRBD1 is a possible D gene (6 bases). The CDR3 has 12 amino acids. The V end lost 4 bases, the J end lost 8 bases, and 12 bases lay between the germline ends. Germline CDR1 and CDR2: SGHRS and YFSETQ. CDR3 DNA sequence: TGCGCCAGCAGCCCACAGGGAGACGGCTACACCTTC. As protein: CASSPQGDGYTF.